This TCR beta chain was sequenced for a study of cytomegalovirus exposure and HLA in healthy donors. Study background: A prior study identified approximately 120 million unique TCR beta sequences from roughly 180 million T cells.

Germline V lookup: CDR1 ENHRY, CDR2 SYGVKD. With 6 bases removed from V and 7 bases from J, the gap between germline ends came to 16 bases. The CDR3 sequence is 14 residues long. Use of 60 Vbeta and 13 Jbeta primers characterized the PCR. Sequenced by immunoSEQ multiplex PCR; TCRdb stores in-frame clones only, minus some. Counted here are under 300,000 clones, around 81% occurring once; the ten biggest clones make up approximately 8.4%. As concerns this clone: Antigen specificity is unknown.

Findings of the study overall: Earlier results showed most TCR beta V segments being productive about 87% or about 30% of the time. A few of the chains that were CMV-associated were confirmed in vitro to be specific for CMV antigens. Within the data, a cluster of highly shared sequence variants was likely a sequencing artifact.

Sequencing was done on a sample of PBMCs. The chain employs TRBV10-3 and TRBJ2-1, with D maybe TRBD2 (6 bases). The TCR comes from an older woman in good health and CMV-seropositive. This CDR3 reads CAIRIGSGVNEQFF. The DNA for the CDR3 is TGTGCCATCAGGATCGGGAGTGGGGTTAATGAGCAGTTCTTC.